The clone carrying this T cell receptor beta chain was counted only a few times. This sample was taken from a study of patients and donors after allogeneic stem cell transplantation. This CDR3 has 16 amino acids. Germline trimming cut 0 bases from V and 1 base from J; bases unmatched to any gene: 5. The germline V gene has CDR1 LNHNV and CDR2 YYDKDF (reference sequence). TCRdb independently ran MiXCR on the RT-PCR reads; one entry per CDR3 protein. The sample gives more than 850,000 distinct CDR3 sequences, about a sixth of which show up once; 5.5% to 6.5% is in the top ten. The sequenced sample was blood, either unsorted or a sorted T cell fraction (not recorded which). V usage is TRBV15 and J usage is TRBJ2-7; 8 bases agree with TRBD2. The source of this sequence is a human donor who was either an allogeneic HSCT recipient or a stem cell or donor lymphocyte infusion donor (not recorded which). It is not recorded whose cells these are; they may come from a transplant donor. The CDR3 DNA sequence: TGTGCCACCAGCAGAGATCTCGCGGGAGGATCCTACGAGCAGTACTTC. It translates to CATSRDLAGGSYEQYF.